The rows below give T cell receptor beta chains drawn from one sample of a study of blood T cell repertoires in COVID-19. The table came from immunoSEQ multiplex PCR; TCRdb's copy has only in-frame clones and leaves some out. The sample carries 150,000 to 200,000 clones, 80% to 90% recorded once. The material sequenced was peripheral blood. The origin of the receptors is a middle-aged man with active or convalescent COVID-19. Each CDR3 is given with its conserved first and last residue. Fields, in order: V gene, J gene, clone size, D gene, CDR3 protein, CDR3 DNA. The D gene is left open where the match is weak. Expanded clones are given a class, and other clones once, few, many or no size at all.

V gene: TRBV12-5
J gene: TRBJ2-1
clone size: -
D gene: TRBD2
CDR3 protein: CASGWTSGGLYNEQFF
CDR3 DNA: TGTGCTAGTGGTTGGACTAGCGGGGGGTTGTACAATGAGCAGTTCTTC

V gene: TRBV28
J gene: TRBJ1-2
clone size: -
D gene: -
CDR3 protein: CASSFRTVTYGYTF
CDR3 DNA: TGTGCCAGCAGTTTTCGGACAGTGACGTATGGCTACACCTTC

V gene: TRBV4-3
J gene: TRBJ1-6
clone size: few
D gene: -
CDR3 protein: CASSHRRDSYNSPLHF
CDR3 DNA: TGCGCCAGCAGCCATCGGAGGGACTCCTATAATTCACCCCTCCACTTT

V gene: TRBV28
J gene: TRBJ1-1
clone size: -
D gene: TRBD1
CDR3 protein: CASSPRQGRYTEAFF
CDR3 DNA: TGTGCCAGCAGTCCTAGACAGGGTAGGTACACTGAAGCTTTCTTT

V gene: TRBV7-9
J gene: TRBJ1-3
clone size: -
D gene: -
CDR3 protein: CASSLAGGTIYF
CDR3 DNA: TGTGCCAGCAGCTTAGCGGGCGGGACCATATATTTT

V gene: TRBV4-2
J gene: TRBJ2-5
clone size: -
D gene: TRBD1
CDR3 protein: CASSSGRGRETQYF
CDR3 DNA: TGTGCCAGCAGCTCCGGCAGGGGGCGTGAGACCCAGTACTTC

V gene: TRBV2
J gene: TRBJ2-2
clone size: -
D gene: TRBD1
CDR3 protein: CASTGQGVGGELFF
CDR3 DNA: TGTGCCAGCACAGGACAGGGGGTCGGCGGGGAGCTGTTTTTT

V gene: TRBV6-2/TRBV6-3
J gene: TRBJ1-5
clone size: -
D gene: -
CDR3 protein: CASSFRARGQPQHF
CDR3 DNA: TGTGCCAGCAGTTTCCGGGCCAGAGGGCAGCCCCAGCATTTT

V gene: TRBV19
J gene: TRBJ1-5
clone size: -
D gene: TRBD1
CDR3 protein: CASSSGQGAVLAQPQHF
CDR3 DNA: TGTGCCAGTAGTTCCGGACAGGGGGCCGTATTAGCTCAGCCCCAGCATTTT

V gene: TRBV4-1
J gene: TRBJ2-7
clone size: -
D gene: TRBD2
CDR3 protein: CASSQALAGSYEQYF
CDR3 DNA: TGCGCCAGCAGCCAAGCACTAGCGGGGAGTTACGAGCAGTACTTC

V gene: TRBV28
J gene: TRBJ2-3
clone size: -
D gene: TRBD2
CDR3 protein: CASSEDFPGTSGAGGTDTQYF
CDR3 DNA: TGTGCCAGCAGTGAAGATTTCCCCGGGACTAGCGGGGCCGGGGGCACAGATACGCAGTATTTT

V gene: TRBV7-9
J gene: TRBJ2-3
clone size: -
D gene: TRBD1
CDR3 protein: CASSLDGTGETDTQYF
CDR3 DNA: TGTGCCAGCAGCTTAGACGGGACAGGGGAGACAGATACGCAGTATTTT

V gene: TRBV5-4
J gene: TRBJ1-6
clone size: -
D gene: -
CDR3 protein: CASSSTVVQGIPLNSPLHF
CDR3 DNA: TGTGCCAGCAGCTCGACGGTTGTGCAGGGGATTCCTCTAAATTCACCCCTCCACTTT

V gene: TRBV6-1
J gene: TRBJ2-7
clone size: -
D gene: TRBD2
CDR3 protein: CASSEGLAGSYEQYF
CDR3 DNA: TGTGCCAGCAGTGAAGGATTAGCGGGGTCCTACGAGCAGTACTTC

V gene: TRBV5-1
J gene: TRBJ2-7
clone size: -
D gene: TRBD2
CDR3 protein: CASSPGLAGAYEQYF
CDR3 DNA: TGCGCCAGCAGCCCGGGACTAGCGGGGGCATACGAGCAGTACTTC

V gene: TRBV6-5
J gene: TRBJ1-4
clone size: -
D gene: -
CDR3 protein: CASSYLDRSTNEKLFF
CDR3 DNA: TGTGCCAGCAGTTACCTAGACAGGTCGACTAATGAAAAACTGTTTTTT

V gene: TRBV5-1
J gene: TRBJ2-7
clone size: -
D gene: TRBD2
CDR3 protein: CASSLLGEGYEQYF
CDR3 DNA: TGCGCCAGCAGCTTGTTGGGGGAGGGCTACGAGCAGTACTTC

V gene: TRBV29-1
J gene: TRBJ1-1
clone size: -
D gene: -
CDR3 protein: CSISTGSAAFF
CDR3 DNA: TGCAGCATATCGACCGGGTCGGCAGCTTTCTTT

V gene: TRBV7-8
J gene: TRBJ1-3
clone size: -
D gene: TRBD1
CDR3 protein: CASSLGGGLSGNTIYF
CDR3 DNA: TGTGCCAGCAGCTTAGGAGGGGGCCTCTCTGGAAACACCATATATTTT

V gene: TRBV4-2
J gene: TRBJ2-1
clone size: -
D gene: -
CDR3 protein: CASSQVLGGGYNEQFF
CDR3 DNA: TGTGCCAGCAGCCAAGTGCTCGGGGGAGGCTACAATGAGCAGTTCTTC

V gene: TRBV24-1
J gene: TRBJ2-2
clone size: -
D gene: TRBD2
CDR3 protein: CATALETSGNTGELFF
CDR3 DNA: TGTGCCACCGCCCTGGAGACTAGCGGGAACACCGGGGAGCTGTTTTTT

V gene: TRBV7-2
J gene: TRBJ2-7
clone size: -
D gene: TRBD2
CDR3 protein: CASSPPRGGALAYEQYF
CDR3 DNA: TGTGCCAGCAGCCCACCCCGCGGGGGGGCTCTAGCCTACGAGCAGTACTTC

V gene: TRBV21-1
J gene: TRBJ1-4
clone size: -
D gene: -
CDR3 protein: CATPARRGSEKLFF
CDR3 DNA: TGTGCCACGCCTGCAAGGAGAGGTAGTGAAAAACTGTTTTTT

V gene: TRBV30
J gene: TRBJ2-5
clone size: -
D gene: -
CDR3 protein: CAWAYAPGGEETQYF
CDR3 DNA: TGTGCCTGGGCTTATGCCCCTGGCGGGGAAGAGACCCAGTACTTC

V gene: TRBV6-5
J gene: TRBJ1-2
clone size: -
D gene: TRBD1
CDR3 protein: CASSIFGTGRDGYTF
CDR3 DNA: TGTGCCAGCAGTATTTTCGGGACAGGGAGGGATGGCTACACCTTC

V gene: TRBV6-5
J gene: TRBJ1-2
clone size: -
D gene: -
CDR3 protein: CASSYSRALWGYTF
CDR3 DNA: TGTGCCAGCAGTTACTCCAGGGCCCTCTGGGGCTACACCTTC

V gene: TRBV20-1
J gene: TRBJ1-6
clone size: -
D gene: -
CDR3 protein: CSASSHPQGNNSPLHF
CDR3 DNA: TGCAGTGCTAGTTCTCACCCACAGGGAAATAATTCACCCCTCCACTTT

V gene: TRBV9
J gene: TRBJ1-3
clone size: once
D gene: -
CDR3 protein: CASSVGGTGNTIYF
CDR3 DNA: TGTGCCAGCAGCGTAGGAGGGACTGGAAACACCATATATTTT

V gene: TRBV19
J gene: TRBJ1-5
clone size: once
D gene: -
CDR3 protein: CASSTVVGRQPQHF
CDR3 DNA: TGTGCCAGTAGTACCGTCGTGGGGAGGCAGCCCCAGCATTTT

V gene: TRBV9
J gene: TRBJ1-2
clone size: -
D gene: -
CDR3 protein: CASSAPAGQSLYGYTF
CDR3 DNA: TGTGCCAGCAGCGCTCCGGCGGGGCAGTCCCTCTATGGCTACACCTTC

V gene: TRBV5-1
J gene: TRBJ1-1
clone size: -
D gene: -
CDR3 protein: CASSLGGGRAFF
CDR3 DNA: TGCGCCAGCAGCTTGGGTGGTGGGCGAGCTTTCTTT

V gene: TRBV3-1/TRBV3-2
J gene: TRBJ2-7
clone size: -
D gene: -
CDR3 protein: CASSQDYRYEQYF
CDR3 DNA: TGTGCCAGCAGCCAAGATTATCGCTACGAGCAGTACTTC

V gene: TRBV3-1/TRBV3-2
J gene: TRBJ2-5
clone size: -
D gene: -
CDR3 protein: CASSLLTGQETQYF
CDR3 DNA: TGTGCCAGCAGCCTTTTGACGGGTCAAGAGACCCAGTACTTC

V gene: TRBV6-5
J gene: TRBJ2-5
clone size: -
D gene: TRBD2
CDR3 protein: CASSKLAVETQYF
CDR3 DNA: TGTGCCAGCAGCAAACTAGCGGTGGAGACCCAGTACTTC

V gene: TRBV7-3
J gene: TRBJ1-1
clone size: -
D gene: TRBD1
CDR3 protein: CASSSGGGQMNTEAFF
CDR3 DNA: TGTGCCAGCAGCTCAGGAGGGGGACAGATGAACACTGAAGCTTTCTTT

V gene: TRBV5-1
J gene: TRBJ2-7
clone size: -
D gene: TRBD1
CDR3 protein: CASSLFGQGAEEQYF
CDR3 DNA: TGCGCCAGCAGCTTGTTCGGGCAGGGGGCGGAGGAGCAGTACTTC

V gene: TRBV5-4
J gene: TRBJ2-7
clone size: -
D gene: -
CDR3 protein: CASSLREARAREQYF
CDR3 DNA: TGTGCCAGCAGCTTACGTGAGGCGAGAGCTCGGGAGCAGTACTTC

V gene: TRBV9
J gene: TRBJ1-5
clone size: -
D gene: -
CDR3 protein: CASSAGDGNQPQHF
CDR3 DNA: TGTGCCAGCAGCGCAGGGGACGGCAATCAGCCCCAGCATTTT

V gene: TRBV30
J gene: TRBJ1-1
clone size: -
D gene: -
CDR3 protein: CAWSVLGLGDTEAFF
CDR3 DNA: TGTGCCTGGAGTGTACTTGGTTTGGGCGACACTGAAGCTTTCTTT

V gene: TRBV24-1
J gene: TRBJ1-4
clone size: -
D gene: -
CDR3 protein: CATKGGDGEKLFF
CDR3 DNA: TGTGCCACCAAAGGGGGAGATGGTGAAAAACTGTTTTTT

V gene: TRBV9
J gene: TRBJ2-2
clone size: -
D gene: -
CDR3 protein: CASSVGRAGELFF
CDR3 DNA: TGTGCCAGCAGCGTAGGAAGAGCCGGGGAGCTGTTTTTT

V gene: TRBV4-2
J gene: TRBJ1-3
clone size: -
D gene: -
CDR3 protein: CASSQDLVSGNTIYF
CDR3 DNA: TGTGCCAGCAGCCAAGATCTAGTCTCTGGAAACACCATATATTTT

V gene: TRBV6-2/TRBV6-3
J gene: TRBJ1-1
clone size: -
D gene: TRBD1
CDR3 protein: CASSYSWTGVVYTEAFF
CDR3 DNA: TGTGCCAGCAGTTACTCGTGGACAGGGGTTGTATATACTGAAGCTTTCTTT

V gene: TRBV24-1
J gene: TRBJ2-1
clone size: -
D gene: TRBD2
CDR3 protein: CATSDGRLAARNEQFF
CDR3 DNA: TGTGCCACCAGTGATGGGAGACTAGCAGCCCGCAATGAGCAGTTCTTC